The 22 T cell receptor beta chains below come from one sample, sequenced in a study of CD8+ T cells in alopecia areata. Following extraction, RNA underwent reverse transcription to cDNA, which served as the sequencing template. TCRdb's table, derived via immunoSEQ multiplex PCR, lists solely in-frame clones and lacks some. The data contain 100,000 to 120,000 clones, roughly 56% of them seen just once; the ten biggest clones take up 3% to 3.5%. Treatment defined: oral pan-JAK inhibitor, 5-10 mg twice daily. Source: CD4+ T cells sorted from blood, taken at week 24, from a patient treated with tofacitinib. These receptors were taken from a human donor with alopecia areata.

For this clone: Other DNA sequences of this sample code for an identical CDR3. The J gene is TRBJ1-2, the V gene TRBV30; 7 nucleotides match TRBD1. The germline CDR1 and CDR2 sequences are GTSNPN and SVGIG (reference sequence). Trimming cost V 0 bases and J 7 bases; bases outside gene matches: 5. The CDR3 is 13 residues long. The CDR3 sequence is CAWSVKGAAGYTF. In DNA, the CDR3 is TGTGCCTGGAGTGTAAAGGGGGCGGCTGGCTACACCTTC.

This clone was counted a few times. The J gene is TRBJ1-1, the V gene TRBV5-1, with 9 bases identical to TRBD1. The length of the CDR3 is 15 residues. Germline CDR1 SGHRS, CDR2 YFSETQ. Germline trimming cut 2 bases from V and 7 bases from J; bases unmatched to any gene: 9. The CDR3 region has the DNA TGCGCCAGCAGCTTTGCGGAACAGGGGGCTGGTGAAGCTTTCTTT. It is translated as CASSFAEQGAGEAFF.

A few counts support this clone. The J gene is TRBJ2-6, the V gene TRBV27; D gene uncertain. V was cut by 5 bases and J by 3 bases, with 20 bases left in between. The CDR3 extends over 18 amino acids. Germline assignment: CDR1 MNHEY and CDR2 SMNVEV (reference sequence). The CDR3 sequence: CASSPLSIVLGGANVLTF. The CDR3 nucleotides read TGTGCCAGCAGTCCCCTCAGTATTGTATTAGGTGGGGCCAACGTCCTGACTTTC.

This chain links TRBV6-1 with TRBJ2-5; 9 bases line up with TRBD1. The end of the DNA fits TRBJ2-7 better, so the J call may be wrong. The CDR3 runs to 15 residues. CDR1 is MNHNS, CDR2 SASEGT, per germline. The CDR3 coding sequence is TGTGCCAGCAGGGTTCTGGACAGGGGTACCTACGAGCAGTACTTC. Protein product: CASRVLDRGTYEQYF.

V gene TRBV5-1 combines with J gene TRBJ2-2, with D hard to call. Germline CDR1 is SGHRS and CDR2 is YFSETQ. The CDR3 consists of 12 residues. Trimming stripped 0 bases from V and 6 bases from J, with 3 bases between. The CDR3 reads CASSLGAGELFF. The CDR3 DNA is TGCGCCAGCAGCTTGGGGGCCGGGGAGCTGTTTTTT.

This chain uses TRBV7-2 with TRBJ1-2, with unresolved D. The CDR3 contains 14 residues. The germline V and J ends were trimmed by 2 bases and 6 bases, with 13 bases remaining between them. Germline assignment: CDR1 SGHTA and CDR2 FQGNSA. CDR3 nucleotides: TGTGCCAGCAGCTTATACAGCCCGGTTAATGGCTACACCTTC. This gives the protein CASSLYSPVNGYTF.

This clone was seen repeatedly, ten times or more. This chain uses TRBV29-1 with TRBJ2-7; 7 bases line up with TRBD2. The germline gives CDR1 SQVTM, CDR2 ANQGSEA. The CDR3 has 12 amino acids. Trimming cost V 7 bases and J 7 bases; bases outside gene matches: 10. The CDR3 bases are TGCAGCGCGGGACTACCATTCGGGGAGCAGTACTTC. It specifies CSAGLPFGEQYF.

The chain combines TRBV5-6 with TRBJ2-3; 9 bases map to TRBD2. Germline CDR1 SGHDT, CDR2 YYEEEE. Unmatched junction bases numbered 10, after V lost 2 bases and J lost 6 bases. The CDR3 is 16 amino acids. The CDR3 protein is CASSFDPSGGYDTQYF. The CDR3 DNA is TGTGCCAGCAGCTTCGACCCCAGCGGGGGGTATGATACGCAGTATTTT.

There are a few counts of this clone. The rearrangement uses TRBV7-2 and TRBJ1-4; TRBD1 is a possible D gene (5 bases). The CDR3 is 15 residues long. The V end was cut by 3 bases, the J end by 7 bases, with 15 bases between. Looked up from germline, CDR1 is SGHTA and CDR2 is FQGNSA. CDR3 residues: CASSLIESQGEKLFF. The CDR3 nucleotides read TGTGCCAGCAGCTTGATCGAGAGTCAGGGTGAAAAACTGTTTTTT. The variable domain in full, completed from reference TRBV7-2 and TRBJ1-4, reads GAGVSQSPSNKVTEKGKDVELRCDPISGHTALYWYRQSLGQGLEFLIYFQGNSAPDKSGLPSDRFSAERTGGSVSTLTIQRTQQEDSAVYLCASSLIESQGEKLFFGSGTQLSVL.

This clone was seen a few times. The genes are TRBV27 and TRBJ1-5, with 10 nucleotides matching TRBD1. The ends lost 7 bases at V and 2 bases at J; junction bases unmatched: 11. The CDR3 covers 17 residues. Per germline, CDR1 MNHEY and CDR2 SMNVEV (reference sequence). CDR3 protein: CASTSLDRGSGNQPQHF. The CDR3 DNA reads TGTGCCAGCACCTCCTTGGACAGGGGGTCGGGCAATCAGCCCCAGCATTTT.

The gene calls are TRBV5-1 and TRBJ2-5; D ambiguous. The ends were cut back, 0 bases at V and 5 bases at J, with 8 bases in the middle. The CDR3 spans 13 residues. Per germline, CDR1 SGHRS and CDR2 YFSETQ. CDR3 sequence reads: CASSLDNSETQYF. The CDR3 DNA reads as TGCGCCAGCAGCTTGGACAACTCTGAGACCCAGTACTTC.

The chain employs TRBV6-5 and TRBJ1-2; D is unclear. Between the trimmed V and J ends, which lost 5 bases and 3 bases, there was a span of 10 bases. The germline V gene encodes CDR1 MNHEY and CDR2 SVGAGI. The CDR3 has 13 residues. Here the CDR3 reads CASSPRPDYGYTF. CDR3 DNA sequence: TGTGCCAGCAGTCCCCGGCCGGACTATGGCTACACCTTC.

The CDR3 region is CASSFSGVGDTQYF. The DNA for the CDR3 is TGTGCCAGCAGCTTTAGCGGGGTCGGGGATACGCAGTATTTT. V and J are TRBV11-2 and TRBJ2-3; TRBD2 matches 8 bases. Germline V gene data show CDR1 as SGHAT and CDR2 as FQNNGV. The V and J ends lost 3 bases and 6 bases, in that order; junction bases with no gene match: 5. This CDR3 has 14 amino acids.

CDR3 DNA sequence: TGCGCCAGCAGCGCGGGACAGCTAGGGACCGGGGAGCTGTTTTTT. Amino acids: CASSAGQLGTGELFF. The chain joins TRBV5-1 to TRBJ2-2; D might be TRBD1 (7 bases). CDR1 and CDR2 (germline): SGHRS, YFSETQ. This CDR3 spans 15 amino acids. With 4 bases removed from V and 5 bases from J, the gap between germline ends came to 15 bases.

This chain uses TRBV4-1 with TRBJ2-4; 7 bases match TRBD1. CDR1 MGHRA and CDR2 YSYEKL come from the germline V gene. This CDR3 spans 17 amino acids. V shed 2 bases and J 4 bases; nucleotides not matched to a gene: 11. The CDR3 is CASSQPTRGGWKNIQYF. The CDR3 DNA follows: TGCGCCAGCAGCCAACCGACGAGAGGGGGCTGGAAAAACATTCAGTACTTC.

This clone was seen a few times. The V call is TRBV9, the J call TRBJ2-1; D assignment may be TRBD1 or TRBD2 (5 bases each). The CDR3 runs 15 residues. V lost 2 bases, J lost 4 bases, and 13 bases lay in between. From germline, CDR1 is SGDLS and CDR2 YYNGEE. CDR3 protein: CASSVDGTDYNEQFF. The CDR3, as DNA: TGTGCCAGCAGCGTGGACGGGACCGATTACAATGAGCAGTTCTTC.

V usage is TRBV7-9 and J usage is TRBJ1-2; the match to TRBD1 covers 10 bases. In germline, CDR1 is SEHNR, CDR2 FQNEAQ (reference sequence). This CDR3 is 15 amino acids long. V was clipped by 5 bases and J by 8 bases; unmatched bases: 11. The CDR3 spells CASSPQTGDRGGYTF. CDR3 bases: TGTGCCAGCAGCCCTCAAACTGGGGACAGGGGAGGCTACACCTTC.

This chain connects TRBV29-1 to TRBJ2-1; 8 nucleotides align to TRBD1. CDR3 length: 13 amino acids. The germline V gene encodes CDR1 SQVTM and CDR2 ANQGSEA. Germline trimming cut 6 bases from V and 9 bases from J; bases unmatched to any gene: 10. The DNA of the CDR3 is TGCAGCGTCACCAGGACAGGGAACGGTGAGCAGTTCTTC. This encodes CSVTRTGNGEQFF.

The chain joins TRBV4-2 to TRBJ2-5; maybe TRBD2 (5 bases). Trimming left V 5 bases short and J 5 bases short, with 9 bases between. This CDR3 spans 12 amino acids. CDR1 and CDR2 from the germline V gene are LGHNA and YNFKEQ. The CDR3 coding sequence is TGTGCCAGCAGCGGACTTGGGGAGACCCAGTACTTC. Translating gives CASSGLGETQYF.

The gene calls are TRBV2 and TRBJ2-4; 7 positions agree with TRBD1. Germline V gives CDR1 SNHLY, CDR2 FYNNEI. V shed 6 bases, J shed 3 bases, and the junction held 8 bases outside the gene matches. The CDR3 is made up of 15 amino acids. The CDR3 DNA follows: TGTGCCAGCAGGACAGGGCTCTTAGGCAAAAACATTCAGTACTTC. The encoded protein is CASRTGLLGKNIQYF.

This chain uses TRBV4-1 with TRBJ1-5; TRBD1 matches 8 bases. V lost 4 bases to trimming and J lost 3 bases; unmatched junction nucleotides: 8. Germline-derived CDR1 and CDR2 are MGHRA and YSYEKL. This CDR3 spans 16 amino acids. The CDR3: CASSPYPGGLNQPQHF. DNA for the CDR3: TGCGCCAGCAGCCCCTATCCAGGGGGCCTCAATCAGCCCCAGCATTTT.

This clone was observed a single time. This rearrangement joins TRBV20-1 to TRBJ2-5; D is unclear. The CDR3 contains 8 residues. Between the trimmed V and J ends, which lost 6 bases and 13 bases, there was a span of 9 bases. Looked up from germline, CDR1 is DFQATT and CDR2 is SNEGSKA (reference sequence). The CDR3 DNA follows: TGCAGTGCCGGGCTTGGGTACTTC. Its protein is CSAGLGYF.